The 28 T cell receptor beta chains given below trace back to one sample, sequenced in a study of cytomegalovirus exposure and HLA in healthy donors. Generated by immunoSEQ multiplex PCR, the TCRdb table keeps only in-frame clones and is missing some. This sample has 300,000 or so clones, with over 75% found just once. Sequencing was performed on PBMCs. The receptors here all came from a man aged 25-40 years in good health and CMV-seronegative.

This clone showed up just a few times. The chain combines TRBV5-5 with TRBJ2-5, with 10 bases aligning to TRBD1. The germline CDR1 and CDR2 sequences are SGHKS and YYEKEE (reference sequence). V dropped 3 bases and J dropped 5; count of bases not matched to a gene: 4. This CDR3 has 14 residues. CDR3 coding DNA: TGTGCCAGCAGCTCGACAGGGGGCGGGGAGACCCAGTACTTC. This sequence encodes CASSSTGGGETQYF.

J is TRBJ1-5 and V is TRBV6-5, with D hard to call. V lost 2 bases, J lost 6 bases, and 8 bases lay in between. Germline CDR1 reads MNHEY; CDR2 reads SVGAGI. The CDR3 contains 13 residues. CDR3 loop: CASSYRGLQPQHF. CDR3 bases: TGTGCCAGCAGTTACCGAGGTCTTCAGCCCCAGCATTTT.

V gene TRBV5-4 combines with J gene TRBJ2-2, with 10 positions matching TRBD2. CDR1 is SGHNT, CDR2 YYREEE, per germline (reference sequence). CDR3 length: 15 amino acids. After removal of 4 bases from V and 7 bases from J, the junction contained 7 bases not matched to a gene. The CDR3 loop is CASSQAGGRIGELFF. The CDR3 region has the DNA TGTGCCAGCAGCCAAGCGGGGGGGCGGATCGGGGAGCTGTTTTTT.

This clone was seen only once. This chain uses TRBV4-1 with TRBJ1-6, with D uncertain. From germline, CDR1 is MGHRA and CDR2 YSYEKL. CDR3 length: 17 residues. The V and J ends lost 2 bases and 0 bases respectively, with 11 bases between them. This chain's CDR3 is CASSQQKPSSYNSPLHF. DNA for the CDR3: TGCGCCAGCAGCCAACAAAAACCGAGCTCCTATAATTCACCCCTCCACTTT.

This clone has only a few counts. The chain employs TRBV7-9 and TRBJ1-2, with a tentative D call TRBD1 (5 bases). Germline loops: CDR1 SEHNR, CDR2 FQNEAQ (reference sequence). Trimming pared 2 bases from V and 4 bases from J, leaving 11 bases between. The CDR3 consists of 14 residues. CDR3 amino acids: CASSLRQGSYGYTF. CDR3 coding DNA: TGTGCCAGCAGCTTACGGCAGGGAAGCTATGGCTACACCTTC.

This clone has only one observation. This chain connects TRBV4-3 to TRBJ1-1; D unresolved. V was cut by 2 bases and J by 0 bases, with 10 bases left in between. The CDR3 has 15 residues. CDR1 and CDR2 (germline): LGHNA, YSLEER. This CDR3 reads CASSQNPGLNTEAFF. The CDR3 DNA reads TGCGCCAGCAGCCAAAATCCCGGGTTGAACACTGAAGCTTTCTTT.

The chain joins TRBV11-2 to TRBJ1-1; D unresolved. The germline CDR1 and CDR2 sequences are SGHAT and FQNNGV. The ends were cut back, 5 bases at V and 4 bases at J, with 14 bases in the middle. The length of the CDR3 is 14 residues. CDR3 in amino acids: CASSRTGKTTEAFF. The CDR3 DNA reads TGTGCCAGCAGCCGGACGGGGAAGACCACTGAAGCTTTCTTT.

The chain recombines TRBV27 with TRBJ2-1; perhaps TRBD1 as D (6 bases). The V gene's germline CDR1 is MNHEY and CDR2 SMNVEV (reference sequence). Trimming cost V 6 bases and J 4 bases, with 19 bases left between them. The CDR3 is 16 amino acids. CDR3: CASRVGQGIAYNEQFF. The DNA for the CDR3 is TGTGCCAGCAGAGTAGGTCAGGGGATTGCGTACAATGAGCAGTTCTTC.

V and J are TRBV11-2 and TRBJ1-6; D gene unclear. CDR1 is SGHAT and CDR2 is FQNNGV in the germline V gene. The length of the CDR3 is 16 residues. Trimming removed 5 bases from V and 1 base from J, with 12 bases in between. The CDR3 region has the DNA TGTGCCAGCAGCGCCCGAGGTGCTTCCTATAATTCACCCCTCCACTTT. Protein product: CASSARGASYNSPLHF.

This clone came up once. V is TRBV10-3 and J is TRBJ2-4, with no clear D. The germline V gene encodes CDR1 ENHRY and CDR2 SYGVKD. The CDR3 sequence is 12 residues long. Trimming left V 5 bases short and J 4 bases short, with 6 bases between. CDR3 sequence (DNA): TGTGCCATCAGTTCAGAAAAAAACATTCAGTACTTC. Translation: CAISSEKNIQYF.

The chain employs TRBV14 and TRBJ2-1, with a tentative D call TRBD1 (6 bases). The CDR3 sequence is 16 residues long. Germline CDR1 is SGHDN and CDR2 is FVKESK. Trimming shortened V by 3 bases and J by 4 bases, and 16 bases separated the two germline ends. CDR3 sequence: CASSHNRQALYNEQFF. The CDR3 region has the DNA TGTGCCAGCAGCCATAACCGACAGGCCCTATACAATGAGCAGTTCTTC.

A single count supports this clone. As DNA, the CDR3 is TGTGCCAGCAGGGACAGTCAGAATTATGAAAAACTGTTTTTT. It encodes CASRDSQNYEKLFF. The chain has TRBV6-5 and TRBJ1-4, with D possibly matching TRBD1 (6 bases). Per germline, CDR1 MNHEY and CDR2 SVGAGI. The CDR3 covers 14 residues. Trimming left V 6 bases short and J 6 bases short, with 14 bases between.

This chain joins TRBV4-3 and TRBJ2-7; 9 bases are shared with TRBD2. V shed 4 bases, J shed 6 bases, and the junction held 16 bases outside the gene matches. Germline CDR1 LGHNA, CDR2 YSLEER. The CDR3 totals 17 residues. The CDR3 nucleotides read TGCGCCAGCAGCCTGCTGACCGGGACTAGCTCCCCGACCGAGCAGTACTTC. Residues: CASSLLTGTSSPTEQYF.

The chain has TRBV5-8 and TRBJ2-5; TRBD2 might be the D (5 bases). Germline V gene data show CDR1 as SGHTS and CDR2 as YDEGEE. The ends were cut back, 5 bases at V and 4 bases at J, with 12 bases in the middle. There are 13 residues in the CDR3. As DNA, the CDR3 is TGTGCCAGCAGATATCGGGGTTCAGAGACCCAGTACTTC. Residues: CASRYRGSETQYF. Using reference TRBV5-8 and TRBJ2-5 for the parts outside the CDR3, the full variable domain is EAGVTQSPTHLIKTRGQQATLRCSPISGHTSVYWYQQALGLGLQFLLWYDEGEERNRGNFPPRFSGRQFPNYSSELNVNALELEDSALYLCASRYRGSETQYFGPGTRLLVL.

V gene TRBV9 combines with J gene TRBJ2-1, with 9 bases that match TRBD2. The CDR3 totals 14 residues. Per the germline V gene, CDR1 is SGDLS and CDR2 is YYNGEE. The ends lost 0 bases at V and 7 bases at J; junction bases unmatched: 2. CDR3 DNA sequence: TGTGCCAGCAGCGTAGGGGGACTAGCAAATGAGCAGTTCTTC. It encodes CASSVGGLANEQFF.

The chain joins TRBV29-1 to TRBJ1-2; D gene unclear. In germline, CDR1 is SQVTM, CDR2 ANQGSEA. V lost 7 bases and J 5 bases, leaving 20 bases between the germline ends. This CDR3 has 14 residues. In DNA form, the CDR3 reads TGCAGCGCCTCCGGGTCCGCTACTCATTATGGCTACACCTTC. It yields the protein CSASGSATHYGYTF. The full variable domain, with the rest looked up from reference TRBV29-1 and TRBJ1-2, is SAVISQKPSRDICQRGTSLTIQCQVDSQVTMMFWYRQQPGQSLTLIATANQGSEATYESGFVIDKFPISRPNLTFSTLTVSNMSPEDSSIYLCSASGSATHYGYTFGSGTRLTVV.

This chain connects TRBV19 to TRBJ2-7, with 7 bases matching TRBD1. CDR3 length: 13 residues. J lost 4 bases, V lost 5 bases, and 5 bases had no gene match. CDR1 and CDR2 (germline): LNHDA, SQIVND (reference sequence). The CDR3 DNA is TGTGCCAGTAGTGAGGGGGCACGGTACGAGCAGTACTTC. Translating it yields CASSEGARYEQYF.

This sequence joins TRBV7-9 and TRBJ1-1, with 9 bases lining up with TRBD1. Germline CDR1 is SEHNR and CDR2 is FQNEAQ (reference sequence). The CDR3 loop spans 12 amino acids. Trimming cost V 6 bases and J 11 bases; bases outside gene matches: 7. CDR3 DNA sequence: TGTGCCAGCAGAACTACAGGGGGCACGGCTTTCTTT. Its protein product is CASRTTGGTAFF.

V usage is TRBV10-3 and J usage is TRBJ1-1; possible D gene TRBD1, 5 bases. Trimming took 2 bases from V and 8 from J, leaving 12 bases between them. Germline CDR1 is ENHRY and CDR2 is SYGVKD. The CDR3 totals 13 residues. CDR3 nucleotides: TGTGCCATCAGTGAGGGACAAGAAAACGAAGCTTTCTTT. It codes for CAISEGQENEAFF.

CDR3 protein: CASSPGQGLKGAKAFF. DNA of the CDR3: TGCGCCAGCAGCCCGGGACAGGGGTTAAAGGGGGCGAAAGCTTTCTTT. The rearrangement uses TRBV5-1 and TRBJ1-1; 10 bases map to TRBD1. This CDR3 region has 16 residues. The V gene end was trimmed by 4 bases and the J gene end by 9 bases; junction bases not matched to a gene: 15. The germline gives CDR1 SGHRS, CDR2 YFSETQ.

The gene calls are TRBV6-1 and TRBJ2-4; 7 positions agree with TRBD1. The CDR3 consists of 14 residues. V dropped 5 bases and J dropped 3; count of bases not matched to a gene: 4. Per germline, CDR1 MNHNS and CDR2 SASEGT. This CDR3 is CASSTGAVKNIQYF. Here the CDR3 DNA reads TGTGCCAGCAGTACAGGGGCAGTCAAAAACATTCAGTACTTC.

J is TRBJ1-6 and V is TRBV19, with D uncertain. This CDR3 spans 15 amino acids. From germline, CDR1 is LNHDA and CDR2 SQIVND (reference sequence). Between the trimmed V and J ends, which lost 5 bases and 0 bases, there was a span of 8 bases. The CDR3 here is CASSAGSSYNSPLHF. CDR3 nucleotide sequence: TGTGCCAGTAGTGCGGGAAGCTCCTATAATTCACCCCTCCACTTT.

The rearrangement links TRBV10-1 to TRBJ1-1; D is uncertain. V dropped 3 bases and J dropped 0 bases, with 2 bases sitting between them. This CDR3 spans 12 amino acids. Looked up from germline, CDR1 is WNHNN and CDR2 is SYGVQD (reference sequence). The CDR3 DNA reads TGCGCCAGCAGTGACGTGAACACTGAAGCTTTCTTT. Amino acid sequence: CASSDVNTEAFF.

This chain joins TRBV7-9 and TRBJ2-3, with 8 bases fitting TRBD2. Trimming cost V 3 bases and J 0 bases; bases outside gene matches: 8. Germline V gene sequence: CDR1 SEHNR, CDR2 FQNEAQ (reference sequence). This CDR3 contains 17 residues. In nucleotides, the CDR3 is TGTGCCAGCAGCTTCTCCCGGGGGGGGGCCAGCACAGATACGCAGTATTTT. It translates to CASSFSRGGASTDTQYF.

This clone has just a few counts. The rearrangement joins TRBV2 to TRBJ1-1; weak D call: TRBD1 (5 bases). Germline V gives CDR1 SNHLY, CDR2 FYNNEI. V was trimmed by 10 bases and J by 11 bases, leaving 20 bases between them. This CDR3 has 12 amino acids. The CDR3 coding sequence is TGTGCCACGGGGGAATCGGCTAAGGGGGCTTTCTTT. Its translation is CATGESAKGAFF.

This clone showed up just a few times. The J gene is TRBJ1-1, the V gene TRBV2; 8 positions agree with TRBD1. The V and J ends lost 6 bases and 4 bases, in that order; junction bases with no gene match: 4. The CDR3 covers 13 residues. Germline V gene sequence: CDR1 SNHLY, CDR2 FYNNEI. For the CDR3, the DNA is TGTGCCAGCAGCTTAGACAGGGGCACTGAAGCTTTCTTT. Encoded protein: CASSLDRGTEAFF.

This chain links TRBV9 with TRBJ2-5, with 12 bases matching TRBD2. CDR3 length: 15 amino acids. The V gene end was trimmed by 0 bases and the J gene end by 4 bases; junction bases not matched to a gene: 1. Germline V lookup: CDR1 SGDLS, CDR2 YYNGEE. The CDR3 nucleotides read TGTGCCAGCAGCGTAGAACTAGCGGGGGGAGAGACCCAGTACTTC. As protein: CASSVELAGGETQYF.

This chain connects TRBV15 to TRBJ2-7; no reliable D call. V dropped 1 base and J dropped 3 bases, with 4 bases sitting between them. Germline V gene lookup returns CDR1 LNHNV and CDR2 YYDKDF (reference sequence). The CDR3 loop spans 12 amino acids. CDR3 nucleotide sequence: TGTGCCACCAGCAGAGGACACTACGAGCAGTACTTC. Its translation is CATSRGHYEQYF.